The 6 T cell receptor beta chains reported below all come from one sample, sequenced in a study of Graves' ophthalmopathy and Graves' hyperthyroidism. Amplification from RNA transcripts yielded the TCR beta CDR3 regions. An initial RT-PCR round employing HTBI primers preceded a second-round multiplex PCR. Via MiXCR, TCRdb re-called the multiplex PCR reads, giving one row per CDR3 protein. This sample has approximately 160,000 distinct CDR3 sequences, with 39% found just once. The specimen was peripheral blood. The source is a man aged 25 to 40 with Graves' ophthalmopathy.

The V and J genes are TRBV28 and TRBJ1-1; D is perhaps TRBD1 (6 bases). Germline lookup yields CDR1 MDHEN and CDR2 SYDVKM. The CDR3 loop spans 14 amino acids. V gave up 5 bases and J gave up 4 bases, with 14 bases separating them. CDR3 in amino acids: CASSTHSGATEAFF. In DNA form, the CDR3 reads TGTGCCAGCAGTACCCATTCGGGGGCCACTGAAGCTTTCTTT.

The chain couples TRBV6-2 or TRBV6-3 to TRBJ1-5; TRBD1 matches at 7 bases. The CDR3 spans 15 residues. Losses at the gene ends were 6 bases for V and 4 bases for J; bases not matched to a gene: 9. CDR1 and CDR2 from the germline V gene are MNHEY and SVGEGT. CDR3 region: CASRPNRGANQPQHF. CDR3 sequence (DNA): TGTGCCAGCAGGCCCAACAGGGGCGCGAATCAGCCCCAGCATTTT.

This clonotype was seen a handful of times. The chain uses TRBV12-5 and TRBJ1-2, with D unresolved. Germline V gene sequence: CDR1 LGHNT, CDR2 FRNRAP. The CDR3 loop spans 15 amino acids. Trimming removed 0 bases at V and 4 bases at J, with 12 bases between. The CDR3: CASGLVRAASYGYTF. The CDR3 nucleotides read TGTGCTAGTGGTTTGGTACGGGCAGCGTCCTATGGCTACACCTTC.

The sample holds many counts of this clonotype. V and J are TRBV5-1 and TRBJ1-1; no firm D call. Germline CDR1 and CDR2: SGHRS and YFSETQ. The CDR3 is 15 residues long. V gave up 3 bases and J gave up 3 bases, with 15 bases separating them. The CDR3 DNA follows: TGCGCCAGCAGCTCCTCGAGGACGGGAGACACTGAAGCTTTCTTT. As protein: CASSSSRTGDTEAFF. The full variable domain, with the rest looked up from reference TRBV5-1 and TRBJ1-1, is KAGVTQTPRYLIKTRGQQVTLSCSPISGHRSVSWYQQTPGQGLQFLFEYFSETQRNKGNFPGRFSGRQFSNSRSEMNVSTLELGDSALYLCASSSSRTGDTEAFFGQGTRLTVV.

This clonotype was found many times. The chain recombines TRBV7-2 with TRBJ1-2, with a possible D match to TRBD1 (6 bases). Germline assignment: CDR1 SGHTA and CDR2 FQGNSA. The CDR3 runs 15 residues. Between the trimmed V and J ends, which lost 1 base and 4 bases, there was a span of 13 bases. CDR3 residues: CASSLGQGTSYGYTF. Here the CDR3 DNA reads TGTGCCAGCAGCTTAGGGCAGGGGACCAGCTATGGCTACACCTTC.

This clonotype came up many times. This chain connects TRBV10-3 to TRBJ1-1; no clear D. The V end lost 6 bases, the J end lost 1 base, and 6 bases lay between the germline ends. CDR1 is ENHRY and CDR2 is SYGVKD in the germline V gene. This CDR3 comprises 12 residues. CDR3 region: CAISRQNTEAFF. CDR3 sequence (DNA): TGTGCCATCAGCCGACAGAACACTGAAGCTTTCTTT.